The 15 T cell receptor beta chains given below trace back to one sample, sequenced in a study of blood T cell repertoires in COVID-19 (dated by TCRdb to the early 2020s). Library construction relied on the immunoSEQ multiplex PCR assay. TCRdb limited this immuneACCESS table to in-frame rearrangements with V and J called. A share of clones is missing; checked studies link under half to unresolved V genes, and the rest is unexplained. This sample comprises 150,000 to 200,000 clones, roughly 86% of them detected only once. The top ten hold under 8.5% of the sample. The sequenced sample consisted of peripheral blood. Receptors were obtained from a man aged 40-49 years who had recovered from COVID-19.

V usage is TRBV27 and J usage is TRBJ2-5; D unclear. V lost 9 bases and J lost 5, with 16 bases in between. The V gene's germline CDR1 is MNHEY and CDR2 SMNVEV (reference sequence). CDR3 length: 13 residues. The CDR3, as DNA: TGTGCCAGTGCCGGGTCTCCCTGGGAGACCCAGTACTTC. Encoded protein: CASAGSPWETQYF.

The rearrangement joins TRBV6-2 or TRBV6-3 to TRBJ2-7, with D perhaps TRBD2 (5 bases). The CDR3 length is 16 residues. Germline V gene data show CDR1 as MNHEY and CDR2 as SVGEGT. V lost 5 bases and J lost 0, with 17 bases in between. CDR3 region: CASSGPGRHYSYEQYF. The CDR3 DNA reads as TGTGCCAGCAGTGGGCCGGGGAGACATTACTCCTACGAGCAGTACTTC.

This chain links TRBV5-1 with TRBJ1-2, with D possibly being TRBD1 (5 bases). V was trimmed by 0 bases and J by 8 bases, leaving 14 bases between them. CDR1 and CDR2 (germline): SGHRS, YFSETQ. The CDR3 runs to 14 residues. The CDR3 DNA is TGCGCCAGCAGCTTGGAGGGAGGGGCGCGCGGCTACACCTTC. Translated, it gives CASSLEGGARGYTF.

The chain is built from TRBV7-2 and TRBJ2-1; D uncertain. Trimming took off 2 bases at V and 8 bases at J, with 13 bases between the two ends. Germline V CDR1 and CDR2: SGHTA, FQGNSA. This CDR3 is 14 amino acids long. In nucleotides, the CDR3 is TGTGCCAGCAGCTTATCGGTCACTGTGGATGAGCAGTTCTTC. It encodes CASSLSVTVDEQFF.

The rearrangement uses TRBV7-2 and TRBJ1-2; the D gene is possibly TRBD1 (5 bases). Germline-derived CDR1 and CDR2 are SGHTA and FQGNSA. This CDR3 has 12 residues. Trimming took off 4 bases at V and 5 bases at J, with 8 bases between the two ends. CDR3 protein: CASSSPGYGYTF. DNA for the CDR3: TGTGCCAGCAGCTCCCCAGGGTATGGCTACACCTTC.

The chain is built from TRBV2 and TRBJ1-2, with D possibly being TRBD1 (6 bases). V was shortened by 11 bases and J by 7 bases, with 23 bases between the two germline ends. The CDR3 consists of 14 residues. Per the germline V gene, CDR1 is SNHLY and CDR2 is FYNNEI. CDR3 loop: CAPTQRGGAGGYTF. The CDR3 DNA follows: TGTGCCCCAACCCAACGAGGGGGAGCCGGTGGCTACACCTTC.

This chain joins TRBV7-9 and TRBJ2-1; 10 nucleotides agree with TRBD1. V shed 6 bases, J shed 8 bases, and the junction held 10 bases outside the gene matches. CDR3 length: 15 amino acids. CDR1 is SEHNR and CDR2 is FQNEAQ in the germline V gene (reference sequence). The CDR3 spells CASSSPGQGFDEQFF. DNA of the CDR3: TGTGCCAGCAGTTCGCCGGGACAGGGGTTCGATGAGCAGTTCTTC.

The chain combines TRBV15 with TRBJ1-4; 9 bases fit TRBD1. The CDR3 runs 16 residues. V lost 0 bases to trimming and J lost 11 bases; unmatched junction nucleotides: 10. Germline V gene sequence: CDR1 LNHNV, CDR2 YYDKDF (reference sequence). The CDR3 spells CATSRDRGGQGGKLFF. As DNA, the CDR3 is TGTGCCACCAGCAGAGATCGGGGGGGACAGGGAGGGAAACTGTTTTTT.

The chain uses TRBV27 and TRBJ2-1; D is uncertain. CDR1 and CDR2 (germline): MNHEY, SMNVEV (reference sequence). Trimming left V 7 bases short and J 9 bases short, with 10 bases between. The CDR3 is 11 residues long. For the CDR3, the DNA is TGTGCCAGCATTTCCCGCGGTGAGCAGTTCTTC. Translation gives CASISRGEQFF.

There are a few counts of this clone. The chain combines TRBV6-2 or TRBV6-3 with TRBJ2-3, with 9 bases fitting TRBD2. Germline CDR1 is MNHEY and CDR2 is SVGEGT. With 4 bases clipped from V and 8 bases from J, the junction kept 22 bases outside the gene matches. The CDR3 covers 19 residues. The CDR3 nucleotides read TGTGCCAGCAGTTCGATCACCCTATCGCGGGAGGGTTTACGTTCTACGCAGTATTTT. Its translation: CASSSITLSREGLRSTQYF.

The V call is TRBV29-1, the J call TRBJ1-1, with D perhaps TRBD1 (5 bases). V was clipped by 6 bases and J by 5 bases, with 19 bases between them. Germline CDR1 reads SQVTM; CDR2 reads ANQGSEA. The CDR3 is 14 amino acids. The CDR3 spells CSVAFGGARTEAFF. The CDR3 coding sequence is TGCAGCGTCGCCTTTGGTGGGGCTAGGACTGAAGCTTTCTTT.

V and J are TRBV7-9 and TRBJ2-6, with D unresolved. This CDR3 is built from 15 residues. V dropped 10 bases and J dropped 0 bases, with 13 bases sitting between them. CDR1 SEHNR and CDR2 FQNEAQ come from the germline V gene (reference sequence). The CDR3 loop reads CATPGRYSGANVLTF. The CDR3 nucleotides read TGTGCCACCCCAGGAAGATACTCTGGGGCCAACGTCCTGACTTTC.

This chain connects TRBV5-1 to TRBJ2-3, with D perhaps matching TRBD2 (6 bases). The CDR3 has 17 residues. Germline CDR1 is SGHRS and CDR2 is YFSETQ. Trimming left V 0 bases short and J 2 bases short, with 16 bases between. DNA of the CDR3: TGCGCCAGCAGCTTGGGGAGGGGCACTTCCTACACAGATACGCAGTATTTT. This gives the protein CASSLGRGTSYTDTQYF.

This chain links TRBV7-9 with TRBJ1-5; D might be TRBD1 (6 bases). This CDR3 comprises 14 residues. V was clipped by 5 bases and J by 5 bases, with 13 bases between them. CDR1 and CDR2 from the germline V gene are SEHNR and FQNEAQ (reference sequence). DNA for the CDR3: TGTGCCAGCAGCCCCGACAGGTATTATCAGCCCCAGCATTTT. Translation gives CASSPDRYYQPQHF.

This clone has only a few counts. A junction end diverges from the germline sequence, so it may reflect a read error. V and J are TRBV6-2 or TRBV6-3 and TRBJ1-2; tentatively, D is TRBD1 (6 bases). The CDR3 contains 13 residues. Looked up from germline, CDR1 is MNHEY and CDR2 is SVGEGT. The DNA for the CDR3 is TGTGCCAGCAGTTACTCGATTCGACAGGACGCTAACTTC. Amino acids: CASSYSIRQDANF.